Below, 27 T cell receptor beta chains from the same sample are listed, as sequenced in a study of blood T cells in healthy people across ages. Primed by a sample-barcoded 5' primer and a J-beta primer mix, a second PCR proceeded for roughly 7 to 12 cycles. Via MiXCR, TCRdb re-called the 5' RACE reads, giving one row per CDR3 protein. The sample carries 600,000 to 1,000,000 distinct CDR3 sequences, roughly 64% recorded once. Sequenced material: blood. The receptors derive from a man younger than 45 in good health.

In its sample, this clonotype was seen many times. This chain links TRBV7-2 with TRBJ2-5, with D possibly TRBD2 on 5 matching bases. The germline V and J ends were trimmed by 4 bases and 5 bases, with 8 bases remaining between them. CDR1 SGHTA and CDR2 FQGNSA come from the germline V gene. CDR3 length equals 12 residues. The CDR3 DNA reads TGTGCCAGCAGCTCCTCGGGGGAGACCCAGTACTTC. Translating gives CASSSSGETQYF.

Only a few counts were recorded for this clonotype. This could be a read error, since a much larger clone is one nucleotide away. This rearrangement joins TRBV20-1 to TRBJ2-5, with TRBD1 matching over 9 bases. This CDR3 is 14 amino acids long. After removal of 3 bases from V and 7 bases from J, the junction contained 9 bases not matched to a gene. Germline lookup yields CDR1 DFQATT and CDR2 SNEGSKA (reference sequence). The CDR3 spells CSASNRGRFGTQYF. For the CDR3, the DNA is TGCAGTGCTAGTAACAGGGGGCGCTTCGGGACCCAGTACTTC.

The chain has TRBV29-1 and TRBJ2-1, with TRBD1 identical over 7 bases. J gave up 4 bases and V 6 bases, and 3 bases lay outside the gene matches. The CDR3 loop spans 12 amino acids. Germline V gene data show CDR1 as SQVTM and CDR2 as ANQGSEA. In nucleotides, the CDR3 is TGCAGCGTGGGGACAGAGTACAATGAGCAGTTCTTC. It specifies CSVGTEYNEQFF.

V and J are TRBV20-1 and TRBJ2-3; 7 nucleotides match TRBD2. There are 14 residues in the CDR3. Trimming took 6 bases from V and 2 from J; bases not matched to a gene: 8. Germline CDR1 is DFQATT and CDR2 is SNEGSKA (reference sequence). The CDR3 here is CSAQREGNTDTQYF. CDR3 bases: TGCAGTGCCCAGAGGGAGGGAAACACAGATACGCAGTATTTT.

V is TRBV3-1 and J is TRBJ2-1; TRBD1 is a possible D gene (5 bases). The CDR3 covers 13 residues. Germline CDR1 LGHDT, CDR2 YNNKEL (reference sequence). Trimming left V 7 bases short and J 9 bases short, with 16 bases between. The CDR3: CASTPSDGAEQFF. CDR3 coding DNA: TGTGCCAGCACCCCAAGCGATGGGGCTGAGCAGTTCTTC.

This clonotype came up a few times. The chain combines TRBV29-1 with TRBJ2-5, with D possibly called TRBD1 or TRBD2 (5 bases each). This CDR3 spans 13 amino acids. V lost 5 bases to trimming and J lost 3 bases, with 13 bases between them. Germline V CDR1 and CDR2: SQVTM, ANQGSEA. The CDR3 DNA is TGCAGCGTTCGGGGCAGGGTTGAAGAGACCCAGTACTTC. This codes for CSVRGRVEETQYF.

This clonotype has just a few counts. The chain joins TRBV12-3 or TRBV12-4 to TRBJ2-5; D is undetermined. The germline V and J ends were trimmed by 4 bases and 5 bases, with 20 bases remaining between them. The CDR3 loop spans 16 amino acids. CDR3 sequence reads: CASSSLKTKYFETQYF. CDR3 nucleotides: TGTGCCAGCAGTTCCCTGAAAACAAAATACTTCGAGACCCAGTACTTC.

The chain couples TRBV29-1 to TRBJ2-7, with a weak D call TRBD1 (6 bases). Trimming cost V 5 bases and J 3 bases, with 11 bases left between them. The CDR3 is 12 residues long. Germline V gives CDR1 SQVTM, CDR2 ANQGSEA. DNA for the CDR3: TGCAGCGTTCTTCCACAGGGCTACGAGCAGTACTTC. Amino acid sequence: CSVLPQGYEQYF.

This rearrangement joins TRBV7-2 to TRBJ2-3; 9 nucleotides line up with TRBD2. This CDR3 contains 18 residues. Germline trimming cut 2 bases from V and 3 bases from J; bases unmatched to any gene: 12. Germline V CDR1 and CDR2: SGHTA, FQGNSA. The DNA for the CDR3 is TGTGCCAGCAGCTTACGCCTAGCGGGGTTATCCAAGACAGATACGCAGTATTTT. Encoded protein: CASSLRLAGLSKTDTQYF.

In its sample, this clonotype was seen many times. J is TRBJ2-1 and V is TRBV6-5; 11 nucleotides agree with TRBD1. The germline V gene has CDR1 MNHEY and CDR2 SVGAGI. The CDR3 length is 15 residues. V lost 5 bases to trimming and J lost 6 bases; unmatched junction nucleotides: 6. The CDR3 loop is CASSQSGTGGNEQFF. DNA of the CDR3: TGTGCCAGCAGTCAAAGCGGGACAGGGGGCAATGAGCAGTTCTTC.

In its sample, this clonotype was seen a few times. The V and J genes are TRBV29-1 and TRBJ2-7; D is possibly TRBD1 or TRBD2 (5 bases each). V was trimmed by 4 bases and J by 2 bases, leaving 12 bases between them. This CDR3 comprises 13 residues. The germline V gene encodes CDR1 SQVTM and CDR2 ANQGSEA. CDR3 loop: CSVVELGAYEQYF. The CDR3 DNA is TGCAGCGTTGTGGAACTAGGGGCCTACGAGCAGTACTTC.

Written as DNA, the CDR3 is TGCAGTGCTTCCGGGACAGGTGAGCAGTTCTTC. It translates to CSASGTGEQFF. V and J are TRBV20-1 and TRBJ2-1; 8 nucleotides align to TRBD1. Germline lookup yields CDR1 DFQATT and CDR2 SNEGSKA (reference sequence). The length of the CDR3 is 11 residues. With V trimmed by 5 bases and J by 9 bases, 3 bases remained unmatched.

Note on this clonotype: A much larger clone is a single base away; this may be a read error. The chain employs TRBV18 and TRBJ2-4; TRBD1 might be the D (7 bases). The J call may be wrong; the DNA end is better matched by TRBJ2-7. This CDR3 has 15 amino acids. Germline V CDR1 and CDR2: KGHSH, LQKENI. CDR3: CASSPSRGETYEQYF. CDR3 sequence (DNA): TGTGCCAGCTCACCCAGCAGGGGGGAGACCTACGAGCAGTACTTC.

The V call is TRBV4-3, the J call TRBJ1-6; 9 nucleotides match TRBD1. Trimming at V came to 2 bases and at J to 10 bases, leaving 9 bases not matched to a gene. Germline V lookup: CDR1 LGHNA, CDR2 YSLEER. The CDR3 has 16 amino acids. The CDR3 nucleotides are TGCGCCAGCAGCCAAAAACCCGGGACAGGGTACTCACCCCTCCACTTT. Translation gives CASSQKPGTGYSPLHF.

The chain recombines TRBV20-1 with TRBJ2-5; the D is unclear. Germline V gene data show CDR1 as DFQATT and CDR2 as SNEGSKA (reference sequence). The ends were cut back, 6 bases at V and 9 bases at J, with 17 bases in the middle. The CDR3 sequence is 12 residues long. The DNA of the CDR3 is TGCAGTGCCCCGTCCCAGGTCGGTGCCCAGTACTTC. Translated: CSAPSQVGAQYF.

The V call is TRBV20-1, the J call TRBJ2-1; D call uncertain. The germline V and J ends were trimmed by 3 bases and 6 bases, with 9 bases remaining between them. The germline gives CDR1 DFQATT, CDR2 SNEGSKA (reference sequence). CDR3 length: 12 residues. The CDR3 DNA is TGCAGTGCTAGCTCTGGGTTCAATGAGCAGTTCTTC. Protein: CSASSGFNEQFF.

The V call is TRBV29-1, the J call TRBJ2-1; D is unclear. Trimming removed 3 bases from V and 3 bases from J, with 15 bases in between. The CDR3 loop spans 15 amino acids. The germline gives CDR1 SQVTM, CDR2 ANQGSEA. CDR3 protein: CSVDRSNVYYNEQFF. The DNA of the CDR3 is TGCAGCGTTGATAGGTCTAATGTCTACTACAATGAGCAGTTCTTC.

The chain recombines TRBV6-5 with TRBJ1-4; D call uncertain. Germline V gives CDR1 MNHEY, CDR2 SVGAGI. V lost 4 bases to trimming and J lost 0 bases, with 12 bases between them. The CDR3 totals 16 residues. The CDR3 bases are TGTGCCAGCAGTTCCCTCTCTCGTGCAACTAATGAAAAACTGTTTTTT. Amino acid sequence: CASSSLSRATNEKLFF.

The V gene is TRBV20-1, the J gene TRBJ1-2; 11 positions match TRBD1. V lost 0 bases, J lost 5 bases, and 11 bases stayed unmatched. The CDR3 length is 17 residues. CDR1 and CDR2 from the germline V gene are DFQATT and SNEGSKA (reference sequence). The CDR3 DNA is TGCAGTGCTAGAGATCCCCTGGACAGGGGGCCTGGTTATGGCTACACCTTC. Amino acid sequence: CSARDPLDRGPGYGYTF.

This clonotype was recorded a few times. J is TRBJ2-1 and V is TRBV6-5; unclear D gene. The germline gives CDR1 MNHEY, CDR2 SVGAGI. Trimming took off 2 bases at V and 2 bases at J, with 10 bases between the two ends. The CDR3 runs 15 residues. CDR3 bases: TGTGCCAGCAGTTACGGCGCGGCCGCCTACAATGAGCAGTTCTTC. Its translation: CASSYGAAAYNEQFF.

This clonotype was recorded a few times. The chain joins TRBV12-3 or TRBV12-4 to TRBJ2-1; D remains ambiguous. V gave up 5 bases and J gave up 3 bases, with 17 bases separating them. CDR3 length equals 16 residues. This chain's CDR3 is CASSRPLVRNYNEQFF. DNA for the CDR3: TGTGCCAGCAGTCGTCCCCTCGTTAGGAACTACAATGAGCAGTTCTTC.

This sequence joins TRBV19 and TRBJ2-7; D assignment may be TRBD1 or TRBD2 (5 bases each). The CDR3 runs to 14 residues. The germline gives CDR1 LNHDA, CDR2 SQIVND (reference sequence). V shed 4 bases and J shed 7 bases, with 17 bases lying between them. The CDR3 sequence is CASSKEGSYNEQYF. CDR3 DNA sequence: TGTGCCAGTAGTAAAGAGGGGAGCTACAATGAGCAGTACTTC.

This clonotype came up a few times. The chain is built from TRBV7-2 and TRBJ2-7, with D perhaps TRBD2 (6 bases). The V end was cut by 10 bases, the J end by 0 bases, with 13 bases between. This CDR3 comprises 13 residues. Germline V gene sequence: CDR1 SGHTA, CDR2 FQGNSA. The CDR3 coding sequence is TGTGCCACCGGGGGTGCTCTCTCCTACGAGCAGTACTTC. Translated, it gives CATGGALSYEQYF.

V gene TRBV6-6 combines with J gene TRBJ1-2, with D possibly being TRBD1 (6 bases). CDR1 and CDR2 from the germline V gene are MNHNY and SVGAGI (reference sequence). This CDR3 has 14 amino acids. V gave up 6 bases and J gave up 3 bases, with 14 bases separating them. CDR3 protein: CASSLQGPDYGYTF. The CDR3 region has the DNA TGTGCCAGCAGCCTTCAGGGGCCCGACTATGGCTACACCTTC.

The chain uses TRBV24-1 and TRBJ2-3; D unclear. The CDR3 extends over 13 amino acids. Per the germline V gene, CDR1 is KGHDR and CDR2 is SFDVKD. V was clipped by 3 bases and J by 7 bases, with 10 bases between them. The CDR3 sequence is CATSDPTSNTQYF. CDR3 bases: TGTGCCACCAGTGATCCTACTTCCAATACGCAGTATTTT.

The chain has TRBV6-1 and TRBJ2-4; no clear D. Matching the DNA end better, TRBJ2-7 makes the J call doubtful. CDR1 and CDR2 (germline): MNHNS, SASEGT. The CDR3 loop spans 14 amino acids. The CDR3 nucleotides are TGTGCCAGCAGTGAACAAAGCAGTATGGCCGAGCAGTACTTC. It encodes CASSEQSSMAEQYF.

The CDR3 region is CASSLASPQETQYF. The DNA of the CDR3 is TGCGCCAGCAGCTTGGCCTCCCCGCAAGAGACCCAGTACTTC. The V call is TRBV5-1, the J call TRBJ2-5; D unresolved. Trimming shortened V by 0 bases and J by 2 bases, and 8 bases separated the two germline ends. Germline lookup yields CDR1 SGHRS and CDR2 YFSETQ. This CDR3 contains 14 residues. Drawing the rest from reference TRBV5-1 and TRBJ2-5, the complete variable domain is KAGVTQTPRYLIKTRGQQVTLSCSPISGHRSVSWYQQTPGQGLQFLFEYFSETQRNKGNFPGRFSGRQFSNSRSEMNVSTLELGDSALYLCASSLASPQETQYFGPGTRLLVL.